Below, one T cell receptor beta chain is given with its context. This specimen comes from a study of T cells after somatic rescue of genetic block. Data came from immunoSEQ multiplex PCR; TCRdb stores just in-frame clones and leaves some out. The sample includes tens of thousands of clones, about 90% seen only once; the top ten take roughly 3%. This receptor was taken from a man aged 40-49 years. The sample was peripheral blood mononuclear cells (PBMCs).

The CDR3 coding sequence is TGTGCCAGCTCACCGAATCGACAGCCTAACACTGAAGCTTTCTTT. Its protein product is CASSPNRQPNTEAFF. J is TRBJ1-1 and V is TRBV18; D might be TRBD1 (5 bases). Trimming pared 3 bases from V and 2 bases from J, leaving 13 bases between. CDR3 length: 15 amino acids. CDR1 and CDR2 (germline): KGHSH, LQKENI.